This T cell receptor beta chain was retrieved from a study of vaccination and CD4 T cells after COVID-19. The Oncomine TCR Beta short-read assay was applied to DNA of cultured CD4+ T cells. Each CDR3 protein is one row after TCRdb ran MiXCR on the PCR reads. The sample holds roughly 10,000 distinct CDR3 sequences; roughly 75% are singletons and the top ten take roughly 9%. As for treatment: approximately 11-day PBMC culture with coronavirus spike peptide pools or control peptides (ViraFEST assay). There are a few counts of this clonotype. Its antigen is unidentified. V lost 3 bases to trimming and J lost 6 bases; unmatched junction nucleotides: 7. Germline CDR1 and CDR2: DFQATT and SNEGSKA (reference sequence). The CDR3 is 14 residues long.

The chain uses TRBV20-1 and TRBJ2-2, with TRBD2 matching 7 bases. The receptor was isolated from a human donor who had recovered from COVID-19. Sequencing was performed on CD4+ T cells from blood, cultured in vitro. CDR3 sequence: CSASQASGSGELFF. In nucleotides, the CDR3 is TGCAGTGCTAGTCAGGCTAGCGGCTCCGGGGAGCTGTTTTTT.